This TCR beta chain was found in a study of blood T cell repertoires in COVID-19. Assay used: immunoSEQ multiplex PCR; TCRdb lists only in-frame clones, some missing. There are about 210,000 clones in the sample; around 84% occur only once, and more than 9% lies in the top ten. Unmatched junction bases numbered 3, after V lost 3 bases and J lost 4 bases. Germline CDR1 reads LGHNA; CDR2 reads YSLEER. The CDR3 loop spans 14 amino acids. The chain uses TRBV4-3 and TRBJ1-1, with 9 nucleotides matching TRBD1. The source is a woman older than 75 with COVID-19, enrolled during active disease. The sequencing input was peripheral blood. The CDR3 sequence: CASSQTGGGTEAFF. CDR3 coding DNA: TGCGCCAGCAGCCAGACAGGGGGTGGCACTGAAGCTTTCTTT.